The present T cell receptor (beta chain) was sequenced within a study of T cells in tuberculosis. Study context: The T cells targeted glucose monomycolate, a mycobacterial lipid, via CD1B.

Thawed, overnight-rested PBMC were stained with GMM-loaded CD1B tetramer, viability dye and anti-CD3, then sorted. The CD1B tetramers carried C32 glucose monomycolate purified from Rhodococcus equi. Before cryopreservation, the sorted PBMC lost their CD14-expressing monocytes. This clone appeared once. Chain pairing is unknown; alpha and beta were sequenced separately. Only in-frame clones appear in the TCRdb table, and some are missing; sequencing was by immunoSEQ multiplex PCR. The sample records 80,000 to 90,000 clones, roughly 93% being singletons. The CDR3 sequence is 18 residues long. Germline V gives CDR1 LGHNT, CDR2 FRNRAP. The germline V and J ends were trimmed by 0 bases and 0 bases, with 18 bases remaining between them.

J is TRBJ2-7 and V is TRBV12-5; TRBD2 might be the D (6 bases). The material sequenced was CD1b-GMM tetramer-negative cells sorted from PBMCs. The receptor's source is an adult woman with latent tuberculosis. This CDR3 is CASGLVLTLRGLSYEQYF. DNA for the CDR3: TGTGCTAGTGGTTTGGTGCTAACCCTGCGGGGTCTCTCCTACGAGCAGTACTTC.